This TCR beta chain was sequenced for a study of blood T cell repertoires in COVID-19. Study overall: PBMCs, B-cell-depleted T cells, or T cells were the source of the cDNA or gDNA that made up the material.

The CDR3 contains 15 residues. Germline trimming cut 4 bases from V and 5 bases from J; bases unmatched to any gene: 8. Germline V gives CDR1 SGHDN, CDR2 FVKESK. Profiled with immunoSEQ multiplex PCR; TCRdb holds only in-frame clones, not every one. The data show nearly 200,000 clones, roughly 86% seen once. The sequence derives from a woman aged 70 to 79 with active or convalescent COVID-19. The chain links TRBV14 to TRBJ2-7, with 10 bases fitting TRBD1. The sample comprised peripheral blood. The CDR3 coding sequence is TGTGCCAGCAGCCTACCCGGGACAGGGGCTAACGAGCAGTACTTC. This gives the protein CASSLPGTGANEQYF.